This T cell receptor (beta chain) was captured by sequencing in a study of T cells after yellow fever vaccination. Study findings and constraints: A small share of clonotypes appeared in both CD4 and CD8 compartments.

This clonotype was seen a handful of times. The antigen is undetermined. TCRdb re-derived calls from the 5' RACE reads in MiXCR, one entry per CDR3 protein. Among under 150,000 distinct CDR3 sequences, nearly 15% were seen once, and the ten largest hold about 40%. The input for sequencing was CD8+ T cells sorted from PBMCs, taken 5 days after the yellow fever booster vaccination. This TCR was sampled from a man between 18 and 35 years old who received the YFV17D yellow fever vaccine.

This CDR3 reads CSAGSSYEQYF. CDR3 DNA sequence: TGCAGTGCTGGATCCTCCTACGAGCAGTACTTC. The chain couples TRBV20-1 to TRBJ2-7; D is undetermined. The V and J ends lost 5 bases and 0 bases respectively, with 5 bases between them. The CDR3 loop spans 11 amino acids. Germline V gene lookup returns CDR1 DFQATT and CDR2 SNEGSKA (reference sequence).